This T cell receptor beta chain was recovered during a study of radiotherapy plus CTLA-4 blockade in lung cancer. Whole-study results and caveats: Following radiotherapy plus ipilimumab, tumor-derived TCR clones expanded in the blood. Reported findings show early blood T cell clone dynamics, with interferon-beta, best predicted response.

The V gene's germline CDR1 is MNHEY and CDR2 SVGAGI. J was trimmed by 8 bases and V by 6 bases; bases with no gene match: 9. CDR3 length equals 14 residues. As for this clone: The antigen is not known.

Only in-frame clones appear in the TCRdb table, and some are missing; sequencing was by immunoSEQ multiplex PCR. In the table there are about 85,000 clones, approximately 86% of which are singletons. Alongside CTLA-4 blockade with ipilimumab, patients with chemo-refractory metastatic non-small-cell lung cancer received focal radiation. The TCR was taken from a human donor with non-small cell lung cancer who had a partial response to radiotherapy plus ipilimumab. Here the sequenced sample was peripheral blood, taken from a patient treated with radiotherapy plus ipilimumab. The V and J genes are TRBV6-5 and TRBJ1-4, with 7 positions matching TRBD1. Here the CDR3 DNA reads TGTGCCAGCAGCCGGACAGGTATAGGAGAAAAACTGTTTTTT. It specifies CASSRTGIGEKLFF.